These 11 T cell receptor beta chains came from one sample sequenced in a study of cytomegalovirus exposure and HLA in healthy donors. The primer mix had 60 Vbeta and 13 Jbeta primers. TCRdb keeps only in-frame clones here, not all; method: immunoSEQ multiplex PCR. This table holds around 130,000 clones, around 77% found once. Sequencing was carried out using PBMCs. These receptors all come from a young man in good health and CMV-seropositive.

This chain uses TRBV27 with TRBJ2-5; D uncertain. Germline CDR1 MNHEY, CDR2 SMNVEV (reference sequence). The germline V and J ends were trimmed by 4 bases and 0 bases, with 3 bases remaining between them. This CDR3 contains 12 residues. CDR3 coding DNA: TGTGCCAGCAGTTCGTACCAAGAGACCCAGTACTTC. Its protein product is CASSSYQETQYF.

This clone was recorded a few times. The chain links TRBV15 to TRBJ2-1; 9 bases are shared with TRBD1. The germline V gene has CDR1 LNHNV and CDR2 YYDKDF (reference sequence). V lost 1 base, J lost 8 bases, and 6 bases stayed unmatched. CDR3 size: 15 residues. CDR3 sequence: CATSRGTGAGDEQFF. CDR3 nucleotide sequence: TGTGCCACCAGCAGAGGGACAGGGGCAGGCGATGAGCAGTTCTTC.

This chain uses TRBV6-6 with TRBJ1-5; possible D gene TRBD1, 6 bases. CDR3 length equals 13 residues. V lost 6 bases and J lost 6, with 12 bases in between. The V gene's germline CDR1 is MNHNY and CDR2 SVGAGI (reference sequence). CDR3 coding DNA: TGTGCCAGCAGGGGAGGGGGGTCTCAGCCCCAGCATTTT. It specifies CASRGGGSQPQHF.

This clone was detected only once. The chain couples TRBV5-8 to TRBJ2-3; the match to TRBD2 covers 13 bases. The CDR3 has 15 amino acids. The germline V gene encodes CDR1 SGHTS and CDR2 YDEGEE. Losses at the gene ends were 3 bases for V and 3 bases for J; bases not matched to a gene: 1. CDR3 in amino acids: CASSSGLAGTDTQYF. The CDR3 DNA follows: TGTGCCAGCAGCTCGGGACTAGCGGGAACAGATACGCAGTATTTT.

This chain joins TRBV5-1 and TRBJ1-1, with 9 bases that match TRBD1. The CDR3 is 14 residues long. Unmatched junction bases numbered 8, after V lost 3 bases and J lost 8 bases. CDR1 SGHRS and CDR2 YFSETQ come from the germline V gene. This chain's CDR3 is CASSWALGTGEAFF. CDR3 bases: TGCGCCAGCAGCTGGGCCCTGGGGACAGGGGAAGCTTTCTTT.

This clone was observed once. The chain joins TRBV20-1 to TRBJ1-1, with a tentative D call TRBD1 (6 bases). Germline assignment: CDR1 DFQATT and CDR2 SNEGSKA (reference sequence). The ends were cut back, 5 bases at V and 8 bases at J, with 12 bases in the middle. This CDR3 has 11 amino acids. The chain's CDR3 is CSAHREGEAFF. The DNA for the CDR3 is TGCAGTGCTCACAGGGAAGGGGAAGCTTTCTTT.

The genes are TRBV6-1 and TRBJ1-4; 7 bases match TRBD1. The V and J ends lost 7 bases and 8 bases, in that order; junction bases with no gene match: 13. The CDR3 totals 15 residues. Germline CDR1 and CDR2: MNHNS and SASEGT. For the CDR3, the DNA is TGTGCCAGCAAAGTCAGACAGGGAGGTCAGGAAAAACTGTTTTTT. This translates into CASKVRQGGQEKLFF.

The rearrangement joins TRBV7-8 to TRBJ1-5; 9 bases map to TRBD1. V lost 2 bases to trimming and J lost 5 bases; unmatched junction nucleotides: 4. Per the germline V gene, CDR1 is SGHVS and CDR2 is FQNEAQ. The CDR3 runs 15 residues. The DNA for the CDR3 is TGTGCCAGCAGCTTATTACAGGGGGCGCATCAGCCCCAGCATTTT. The encoded protein is CASSLLQGAHQPQHF.

This chain joins TRBV12-5 and TRBJ1-2; 10 nucleotides agree with TRBD1. Germline CDR1 reads LGHNT; CDR2 reads FRNRAP. The CDR3 has 16 amino acids. Germline trimming cut 5 bases from V and 3 bases from J; bases unmatched to any gene: 9. CDR3 amino acids: CASGGLRQGADYGYTF. CDR3 coding DNA: TGTGCTAGTGGTGGACTCCGACAGGGGGCGGACTATGGCTACACCTTC.

The V and J genes are TRBV28 and TRBJ2-3; D is uncertain. The V gene's germline CDR1 is MDHEN and CDR2 SYDVKM. The CDR3 is made up of 13 amino acids. Trimming stripped 2 bases from V and 4 bases from J, with 7 bases between. Written as DNA, the CDR3 is TGTGCCAGCAGTTTAACACAGCCAGATACGCAGTATTTT. Its protein is CASSLTQPDTQYF.

The rearrangement links TRBV6-6 to TRBJ2-3, with a tentative D call TRBD1 (6 bases). Germline loops: CDR1 MNHNY, CDR2 SVGAGI (reference sequence). The length of the CDR3 is 14 residues. Trimming pared 3 bases from V and 2 bases from J, leaving 9 bases between. CDR3 bases: TGTGCCAGCAGTTATCGGGACACCACAGATACGCAGTATTTT. Translated: CASSYRDTTDTQYF.